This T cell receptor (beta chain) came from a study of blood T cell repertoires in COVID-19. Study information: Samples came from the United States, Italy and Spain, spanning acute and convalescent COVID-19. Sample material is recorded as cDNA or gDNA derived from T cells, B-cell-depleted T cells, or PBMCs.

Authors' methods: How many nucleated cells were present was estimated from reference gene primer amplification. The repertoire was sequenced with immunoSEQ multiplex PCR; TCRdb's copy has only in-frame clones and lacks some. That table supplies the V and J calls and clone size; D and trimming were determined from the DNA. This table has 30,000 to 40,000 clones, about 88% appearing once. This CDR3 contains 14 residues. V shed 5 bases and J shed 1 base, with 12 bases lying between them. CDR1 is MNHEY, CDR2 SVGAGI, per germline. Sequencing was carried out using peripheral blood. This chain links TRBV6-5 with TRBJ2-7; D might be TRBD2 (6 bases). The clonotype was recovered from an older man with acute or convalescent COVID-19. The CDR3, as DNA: TGTGCCAGCAGTACCCGGGGGACTTCCTACGAGCAGTACTTC. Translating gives CASSTRGTSYEQYF.